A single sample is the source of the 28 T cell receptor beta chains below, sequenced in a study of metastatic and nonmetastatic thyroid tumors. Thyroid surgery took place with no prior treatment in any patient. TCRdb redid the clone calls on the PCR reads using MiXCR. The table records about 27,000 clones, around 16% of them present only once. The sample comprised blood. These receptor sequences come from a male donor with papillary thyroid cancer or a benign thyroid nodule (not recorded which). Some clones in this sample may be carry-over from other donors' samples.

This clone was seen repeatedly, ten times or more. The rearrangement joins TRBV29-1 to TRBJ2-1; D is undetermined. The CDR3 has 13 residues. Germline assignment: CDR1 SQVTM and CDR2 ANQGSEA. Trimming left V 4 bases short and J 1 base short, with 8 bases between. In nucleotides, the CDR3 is TGCAGCGTTGGAGCTAGGTCCTACAATGAGCAGTTCTTC. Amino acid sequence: CSVGARSYNEQFF.

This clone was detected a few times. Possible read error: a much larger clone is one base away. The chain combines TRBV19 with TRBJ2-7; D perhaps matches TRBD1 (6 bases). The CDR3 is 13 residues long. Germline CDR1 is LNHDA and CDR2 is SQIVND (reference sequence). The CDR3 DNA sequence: TGTGTCAGTAGTAGTGACAGGTGGAACGAGCAGTACTTC. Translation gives CVSSSDRWNEQYF.

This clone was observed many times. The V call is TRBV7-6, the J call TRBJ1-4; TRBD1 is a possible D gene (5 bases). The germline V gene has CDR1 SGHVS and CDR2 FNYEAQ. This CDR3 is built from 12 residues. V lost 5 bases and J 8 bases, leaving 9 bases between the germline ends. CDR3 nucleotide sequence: TGTGCCAGCAGCCTCGACAGAGAAAAACTGTTTTTT. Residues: CASSLDREKLFF.

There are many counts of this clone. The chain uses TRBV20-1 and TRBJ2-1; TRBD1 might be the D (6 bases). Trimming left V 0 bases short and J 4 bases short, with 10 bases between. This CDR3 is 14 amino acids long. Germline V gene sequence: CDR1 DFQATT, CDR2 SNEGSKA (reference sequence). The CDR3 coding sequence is TGCAGTGCTAGAGATCGGGACAAGTACAATGAGCAGTTCTTC. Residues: CSARDRDKYNEQFF.

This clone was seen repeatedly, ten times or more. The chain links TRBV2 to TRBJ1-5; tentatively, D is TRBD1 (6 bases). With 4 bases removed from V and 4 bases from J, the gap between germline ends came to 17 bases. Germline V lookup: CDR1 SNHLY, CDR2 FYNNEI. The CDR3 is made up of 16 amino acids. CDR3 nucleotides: TGTGCCAGCAGTGTGAGTGATGGGACACCTAATCAGCCCCAGCATTTT. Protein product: CASSVSDGTPNQPQHF.

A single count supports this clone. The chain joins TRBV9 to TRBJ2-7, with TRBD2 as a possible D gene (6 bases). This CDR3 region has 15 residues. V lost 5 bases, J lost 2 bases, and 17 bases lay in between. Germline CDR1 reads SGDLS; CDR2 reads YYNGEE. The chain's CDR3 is CASSPSVRPTYEQYF. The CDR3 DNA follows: TGTGCCAGCAGTCCTAGCGTTAGGCCAACCTACGAGCAGTACTTC.

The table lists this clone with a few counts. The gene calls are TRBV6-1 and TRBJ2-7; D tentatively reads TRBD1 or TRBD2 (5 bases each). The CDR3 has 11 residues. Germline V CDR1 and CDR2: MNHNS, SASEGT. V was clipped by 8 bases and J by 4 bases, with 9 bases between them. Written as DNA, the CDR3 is TGTGCCAGCTTCGAGGGGTACGAGCAGTACTTC. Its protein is CASFEGYEQYF.

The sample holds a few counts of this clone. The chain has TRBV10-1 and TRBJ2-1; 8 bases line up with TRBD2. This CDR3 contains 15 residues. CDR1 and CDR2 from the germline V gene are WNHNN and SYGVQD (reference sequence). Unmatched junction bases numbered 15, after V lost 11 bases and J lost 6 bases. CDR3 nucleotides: TGCGCCGGCATCCCTCTATCGGGACTAGGCAATGAGCAGTTCTTC. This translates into CAGIPLSGLGNEQFF.

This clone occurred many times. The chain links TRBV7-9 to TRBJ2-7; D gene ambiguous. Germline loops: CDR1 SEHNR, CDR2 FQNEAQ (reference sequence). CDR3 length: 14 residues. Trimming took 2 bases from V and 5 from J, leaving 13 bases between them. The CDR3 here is CASSLHRHYDEQYF. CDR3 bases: TGTGCCAGCAGCTTACACAGACATTACGACGAGCAGTACTTC.

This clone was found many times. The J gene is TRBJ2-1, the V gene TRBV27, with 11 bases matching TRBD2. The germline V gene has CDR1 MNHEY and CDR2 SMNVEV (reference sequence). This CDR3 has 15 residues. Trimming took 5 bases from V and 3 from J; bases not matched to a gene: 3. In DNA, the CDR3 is TGTGCCAGCAGTCCCGGGACTAGCGGCTACAATGAGCAGTTCTTC. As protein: CASSPGTSGYNEQFF.

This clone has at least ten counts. The CDR3 nucleotides are TGTGCCAGCAGCCGGGACAGCCAGGTTGAGACCCAGTACTTC. Protein sequence: CASSRDSQVETQYF. The chain is built from TRBV5-5 and TRBJ2-5; TRBD1 aligns across 7 bases. The V gene's germline CDR1 is SGHKS and CDR2 YYEKEE (reference sequence). CDR3 length: 14 amino acids. V gave up 4 bases and J gave up 5 bases; unmatched junction bases: 8.

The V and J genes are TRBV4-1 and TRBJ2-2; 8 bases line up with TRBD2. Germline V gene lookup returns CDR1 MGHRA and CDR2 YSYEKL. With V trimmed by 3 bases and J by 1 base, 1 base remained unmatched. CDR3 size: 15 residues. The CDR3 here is CASSQSGRNTGELFF. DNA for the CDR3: TGCGCCAGCAGCCAGAGCGGGAGGAACACCGGGGAGCTGTTTTTT.

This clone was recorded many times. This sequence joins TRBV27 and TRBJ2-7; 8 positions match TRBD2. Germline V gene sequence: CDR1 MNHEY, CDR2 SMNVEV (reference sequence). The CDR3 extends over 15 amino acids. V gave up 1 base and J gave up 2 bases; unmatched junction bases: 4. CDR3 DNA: TGTGCCAGCAGTTTATTCGCGGGAGGTACCTACGAGCAGTACTTC. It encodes CASSLFAGGTYEQYF.

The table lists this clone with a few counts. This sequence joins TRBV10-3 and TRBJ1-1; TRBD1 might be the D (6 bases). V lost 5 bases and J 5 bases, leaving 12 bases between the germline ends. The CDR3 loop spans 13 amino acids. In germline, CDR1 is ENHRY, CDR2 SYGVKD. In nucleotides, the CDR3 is TGTGCCATCAGTCTCACAGGGCAGACTGAAGCTTTCTTT. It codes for CAISLTGQTEAFF.

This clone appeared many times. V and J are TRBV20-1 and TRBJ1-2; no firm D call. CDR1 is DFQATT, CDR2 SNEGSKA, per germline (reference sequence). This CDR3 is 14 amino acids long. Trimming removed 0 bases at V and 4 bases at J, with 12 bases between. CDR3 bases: TGCAGTGCTAGAGATCGCGGCATACTCTATGGCTACACCTTC. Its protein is CSARDRGILYGYTF.

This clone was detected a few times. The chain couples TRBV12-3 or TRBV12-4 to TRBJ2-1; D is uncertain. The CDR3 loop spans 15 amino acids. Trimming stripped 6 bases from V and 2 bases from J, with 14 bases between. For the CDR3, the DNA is TGTGCCAGCAGCTCGGACGGGTATCCCTACAATGAGCAGTTCTTC. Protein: CASSSDGYPYNEQFF.

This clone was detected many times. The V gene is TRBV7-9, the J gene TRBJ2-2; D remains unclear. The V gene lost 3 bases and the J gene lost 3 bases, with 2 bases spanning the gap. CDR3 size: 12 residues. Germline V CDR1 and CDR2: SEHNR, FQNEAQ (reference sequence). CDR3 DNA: TGTGCCAGCAGCTTGGACACCGGGGAGCTGTTTTTT. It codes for CASSLDTGELFF.

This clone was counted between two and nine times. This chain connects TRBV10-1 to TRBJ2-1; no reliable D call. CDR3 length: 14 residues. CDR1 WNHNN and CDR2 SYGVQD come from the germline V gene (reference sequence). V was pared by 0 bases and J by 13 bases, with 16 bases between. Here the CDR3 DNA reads TGCGCCAGCAGTGAGTCATATCGGTTCAATTATCAGTTCTTC. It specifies CASSESYRFNYQFF.

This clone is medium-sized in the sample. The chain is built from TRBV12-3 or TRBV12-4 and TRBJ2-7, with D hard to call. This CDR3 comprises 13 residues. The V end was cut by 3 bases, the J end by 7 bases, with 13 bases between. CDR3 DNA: TGTGCCAGCAGTTTGGGTCGGCGGTGGGAGCAGTACTTC. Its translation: CASSLGRRWEQYF.

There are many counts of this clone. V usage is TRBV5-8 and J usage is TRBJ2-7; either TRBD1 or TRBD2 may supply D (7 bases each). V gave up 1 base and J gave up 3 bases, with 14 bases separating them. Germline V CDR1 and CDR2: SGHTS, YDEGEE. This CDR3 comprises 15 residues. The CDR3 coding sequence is TGTGCCAGCAGCTTGTTGCAGGGGGGGATCTACGAGCAGTACTTC. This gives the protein CASSLLQGGIYEQYF.

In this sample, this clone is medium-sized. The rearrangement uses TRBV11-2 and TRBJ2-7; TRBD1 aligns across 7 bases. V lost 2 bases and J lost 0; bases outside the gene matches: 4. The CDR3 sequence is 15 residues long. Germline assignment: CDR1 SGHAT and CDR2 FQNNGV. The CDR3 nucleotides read TGTGCCAGCAGCTTAAGGGACAGAAACTCCTACGAGCAGTACTTC. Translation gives CASSLRDRNSYEQYF.

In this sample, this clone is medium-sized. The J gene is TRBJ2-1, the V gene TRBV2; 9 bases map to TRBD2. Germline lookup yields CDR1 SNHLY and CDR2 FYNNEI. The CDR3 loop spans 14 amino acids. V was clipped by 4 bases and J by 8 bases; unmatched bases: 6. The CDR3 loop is CASSGAGGVDEQFF. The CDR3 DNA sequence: TGTGCCAGCAGTGGGGCGGGAGGGGTGGATGAGCAGTTCTTC.

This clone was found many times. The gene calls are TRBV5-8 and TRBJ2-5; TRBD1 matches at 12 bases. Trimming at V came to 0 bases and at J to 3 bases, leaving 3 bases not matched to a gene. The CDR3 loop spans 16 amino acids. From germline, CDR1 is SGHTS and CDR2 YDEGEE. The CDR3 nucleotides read TGTGCCAGCAGCTTGGGGGACAGGGGGCTGGAAGAGACCCAGTACTTC. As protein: CASSLGDRGLEETQYF.

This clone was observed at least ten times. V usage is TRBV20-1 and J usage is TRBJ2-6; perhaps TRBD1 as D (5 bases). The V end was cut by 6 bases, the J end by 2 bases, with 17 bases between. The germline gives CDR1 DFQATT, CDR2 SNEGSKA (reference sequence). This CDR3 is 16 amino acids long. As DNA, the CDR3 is TGCAGTGCCCCCCATGGTCAGGGTACTGGGGCCAACGTCCTGACTTTC. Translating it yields CSAPHGQGTGANVLTF.

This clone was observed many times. The DNA of the CDR3 is TGCAGCGTTGGGAGAATGAGGTTAGCCAAAAACATTCAGTACTTC. This encodes CSVGRMRLAKNIQYF. This chain connects TRBV29-1 to TRBJ2-4, with D uncertain. The germline CDR1 and CDR2 sequences are SQVTM and ANQGSEA. V gave up 4 bases and J gave up 0 bases, with 13 bases separating them. The length of the CDR3 is 15 residues.

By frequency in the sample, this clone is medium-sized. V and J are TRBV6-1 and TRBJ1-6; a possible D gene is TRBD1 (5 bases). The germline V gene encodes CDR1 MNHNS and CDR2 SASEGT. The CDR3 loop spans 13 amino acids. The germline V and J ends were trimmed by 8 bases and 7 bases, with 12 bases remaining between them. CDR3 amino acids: CASRRGSNSPLHF. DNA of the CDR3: TGTGCCAGCCGACGGGGCTCGAATTCACCCCTCCACTTT.

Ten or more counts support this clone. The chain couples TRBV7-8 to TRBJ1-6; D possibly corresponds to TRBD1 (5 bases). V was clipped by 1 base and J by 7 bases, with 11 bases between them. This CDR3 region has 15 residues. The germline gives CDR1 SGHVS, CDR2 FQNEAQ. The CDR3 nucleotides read TGTGCCAGCAGCTTAGTTCAGGGTCAGAATTCACCCCTCCACTTT. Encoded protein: CASSLVQGQNSPLHF.

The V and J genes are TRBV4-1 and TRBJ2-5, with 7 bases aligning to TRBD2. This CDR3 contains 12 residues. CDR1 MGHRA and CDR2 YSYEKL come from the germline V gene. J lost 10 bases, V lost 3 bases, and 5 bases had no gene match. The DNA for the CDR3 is TGCGCCAGCAGCCACTGGCGGGGGAGCCAGTACTTC. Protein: CASSHWRGSQYF.